The next 20 T cell receptor beta chains were all read from a single sample in a study of cytomegalovirus exposure and HLA in healthy donors. Researchers ran the PCR with 60 Vbeta and 13 Jbeta primers. TCRdb's table, derived via immunoSEQ multiplex PCR, lists solely in-frame clones and lacks some. The sample carries 120,000 or so clones, about 80% recorded once. Sequencing was done on a sample of PBMCs. These receptors were collected from a man aged 30-40 years in good health and CMV-seropositive.

The V call is TRBV9, the J call TRBJ2-7, with 7 bases lining up with TRBD2. The V gene's germline CDR1 is SGDLS and CDR2 YYNGEE. The length of the CDR3 is 15 residues. Unmatched junction bases numbered 7, after V lost 0 bases and J lost 4 bases. This chain's CDR3 is CASSVGGTNGYEQYF. CDR3 nucleotide sequence: TGTGCCAGCAGCGTAGGAGGGACTAACGGGTACGAGCAGTACTTC.

The chain couples TRBV2 to TRBJ1-1; no definite D call. Germline assignment: CDR1 SNHLY and CDR2 FYNNEI. The V gene lost 0 bases and the J gene lost 5 bases, with 16 bases spanning the gap. This CDR3 is built from 16 residues. The CDR3 is CASSEAFSGFGTEAFF. Written as DNA, the CDR3 is TGTGCCAGCAGTGAAGCTTTTTCGGGGTTTGGTACTGAAGCTTTCTTT.

The chain is built from TRBV5-5 and TRBJ2-3; D might be TRBD2 (5 bases). This CDR3 is 15 amino acids long. The germline V gene has CDR1 SGHKS and CDR2 YYEKEE (reference sequence). The V gene lost 1 base and the J gene lost 5 bases, with 14 bases spanning the gap. The CDR3 loop is CASSLWGVGGDTQYF. For the CDR3, the DNA is TGTGCCAGCAGCTTGTGGGGAGTAGGTGGAGATACGCAGTATTTT. The full variable domain, its missing parts supplied by reference TRBV5-5 and TRBJ2-3, is DAGVTQSPTHLIKTRGQQVTLRCSPISGHKSVSWYQQVLGQGPQFIFQYYEKEERGRGNFPDRFSARQFPNYSSELNVNALLLGDSALYLCASSLWGVGGDTQYFGPGTRLTVL.

The genes are TRBV5-1 and TRBJ2-1, with D possibly matching TRBD2 (7 bases). The CDR3 has 15 amino acids. V lost 6 bases to trimming and J lost 7 bases, with 20 bases between them. Germline V gives CDR1 SGHRS, CDR2 YFSETQ. The CDR3 is CASKGGQGPGNEQFF. The CDR3 bases are TGCGCCAGCAAGGGGGGGCAGGGCCCGGGAAATGAGCAGTTCTTC. Full variable domain (outside the CDR3, taken from reference TRBV5-1 and TRBJ2-1): KAGVTQTPRYLIKTRGQQVTLSCSPISGHRSVSWYQQTPGQGLQFLFEYFSETQRNKGNFPGRFSGRQFSNSRSEMNVSTLELGDSALYLCASKGGQGPGNEQFFGPGTRLTVL.

The chain is built from TRBV5-1 and TRBJ2-5; TRBD2 matches 11 bases. CDR3 length equals 17 residues. Germline V gene lookup returns CDR1 SGHRS and CDR2 YFSETQ. V trimming: 5 bases; J trimming: 3 bases; junction bases outside the gene matches: 12. The CDR3 here is CASRWRLAGRIKETQYF. For the CDR3, the DNA is TGCGCCAGCAGATGGAGACTAGCGGGGAGAATAAAAGAGACCCAGTACTTC.

The chain recombines TRBV19 with TRBJ1-6; 11 bases align to TRBD1. The CDR3 loop spans 20 amino acids. The germline V gene encodes CDR1 LNHDA and CDR2 SQIVND (reference sequence). Trimming cost V 4 bases and J 7 bases; bases outside gene matches: 18. CDR3 amino acids: CASSTMGRTGGPNGNSPLHF. CDR3 bases: TGTGCCAGTAGTACTATGGGAAGGACAGGGGGCCCTAACGGAAATTCACCCCTCCACTTT.

This chain uses TRBV6-1 with TRBJ1-2; D remains ambiguous. Germline V gene data show CDR1 as MNHNS and CDR2 as SASEGT. There are 14 residues in the CDR3. V lost 1 base and J lost 2, with 8 bases in between. CDR3 loop: CASSEVEANYGYTF. In DNA form, the CDR3 reads TGTGCCAGCAGTGAAGTGGAGGCCAACTATGGCTACACCTTC.

V gene TRBV5-1 combines with J gene TRBJ2-5, with D tentatively TRBD1 (6 bases). With the DNA end fitting TRBJ2-7 better, the J assignment may be wrong. Germline CDR1 SGHRS, CDR2 YFSETQ. The CDR3 covers 17 residues. This chain's CDR3 is CASSPITTGKASYEQYF. In nucleotides, the CDR3 is TGCGCCAGCAGCCCTATCACAACAGGGAAGGCCTCCTACGAGCAGTACTTC.

In DNA, the CDR3 is TGTGCCAGCAGCCTGTACAGGGGCCAACGCACAGATACGCAGTATTTT. The encoded protein is CASSLYRGQRTDTQYF. V is TRBV5-8 and J is TRBJ2-3; 7 bases match TRBD1. Germline trimming cut 4 bases from V and 1 base from J; bases unmatched to any gene: 9. Germline-derived CDR1 and CDR2 are SGHTS and YDEGEE. The CDR3 consists of 16 residues.

The V call is TRBV7-2, the J call TRBJ1-1; D is unclear. V dropped 4 bases and J dropped 1 base, with 10 bases sitting between them. This CDR3 is built from 14 residues. Germline assignment: CDR1 SGHTA and CDR2 FQGNSA. CDR3 sequence (DNA): TGTGCCAGCAGCTCCGGACGGGGGAACACTGAAGCTTTCTTT. It codes for CASSSGRGNTEAFF.

The chain recombines TRBV6-5 with TRBJ1-2; TRBD1 agrees at 7 bases. The CDR3 is 14 residues long. V was clipped by 6 bases and J by 2 bases; unmatched bases: 6. Germline CDR1 and CDR2: MNHEY and SVGAGI. Here the CDR3 reads CASRSYRGNYGYTF. CDR3 DNA sequence: TGTGCCAGCAGGTCATACAGGGGAAACTATGGCTACACCTTC.

The V call is TRBV6-5, the J call TRBJ2-7, with TRBD1 matching over 7 bases. The CDR3 has 14 amino acids. Germline CDR1 reads MNHEY; CDR2 reads SVGAGI. V gave up 7 bases and J gave up 8 bases; unmatched junction bases: 14. DNA of the CDR3: TGTGCCAGCACCGCGGACAGGTCCAGCTTGAAGCAGTACTTC. Its translation is CASTADRSSLKQYF.

The V call is TRBV19, the J call TRBJ2-1; TRBD2 matches 7 bases. Unmatched junction bases numbered 13, after V lost 9 bases and J lost 2 bases. The length of the CDR3 is 16 residues. In germline, CDR1 is LNHDA, CDR2 SQIVND (reference sequence). Here the CDR3 DNA reads TGTGCCAGCCTCGGGATGTCGCGGGGGACCTACAATGAGCAGTTCTTC. Its protein product is CASLGMSRGTYNEQFF.

This clone was seen just once. The V call is TRBV5-1, the J call TRBJ1-1; unclear D gene. CDR1 SGHRS and CDR2 YFSETQ come from the germline V gene. V shed 3 bases and J shed 0 bases, with 9 bases lying between them. The CDR3 runs 14 residues. Written as DNA, the CDR3 is TGCGCCAGCAGCTCCTATAGTCTGAACACTGAAGCTTTCTTT. It yields the protein CASSSYSLNTEAFF.

The chain carries TRBV19 and TRBJ1-1; D is unresolved. The germline V and J ends were trimmed by 6 bases and 0 bases, with 14 bases remaining between them. The CDR3 is 15 amino acids. In germline, CDR1 is LNHDA, CDR2 SQIVND (reference sequence). In nucleotides, the CDR3 is TGTGCCAGTAGCGCGCCGGGAAACTTGAACACTGAAGCTTTCTTT. It yields the protein CASSAPGNLNTEAFF.

The rearrangement joins TRBV19 to TRBJ2-6; D might be TRBD1 (5 bases). The CDR3 length is 15 residues. The V and J ends lost 3 bases and 2 bases respectively, with 8 bases between them. Germline CDR1 is LNHDA and CDR2 is SQIVND (reference sequence). CDR3 residues: CASSIAGTGANVLTF. The CDR3 bases are TGTGCCAGTAGTATCGCAGGGACTGGGGCCAACGTCCTGACTTTC.

This clone was seen only a few times. This chain links TRBV6-5 with TRBJ2-7; possibly TRBD1 for D (5 bases). V dropped 2 bases and J dropped 1 base, with 6 bases sitting between them. The CDR3 sequence is 13 residues long. Germline V CDR1 and CDR2: MNHEY, SVGAGI. The CDR3: CASSYGQSYEQYF. The CDR3 DNA is TGTGCCAGCAGTTACGGACAATCCTACGAGCAGTACTTC.

This clone has only a few counts. This rearrangement joins TRBV6-1 to TRBJ1-1; no reliable D call. The germline CDR1 and CDR2 sequences are MNHNS and SASEGT. V was cut by 6 bases and J by 1 base, with 9 bases left in between. The CDR3 is 13 amino acids. As DNA, the CDR3 is TGTGCCAGCAGCCTACGAGAGAACACTGAAGCTTTCTTT. It translates to CASSLRENTEAFF.

The CDR3: CSVAPGADTQYF. The DNA of the CDR3 is TGCAGCGTTGCCCCGGGGGCAGATACGCAGTATTTT. V is TRBV29-1 and J is TRBJ2-3, with D maybe TRBD2 (6 bases). There are 12 residues in the CDR3. Looked up from germline, CDR1 is SQVTM and CDR2 is ANQGSEA. V was cut by 4 bases and J by 4 bases, with 9 bases left in between.

The V and J genes are TRBV11-2 and TRBJ2-3; 9 bases match TRBD1. The germline V gene has CDR1 SGHAT and CDR2 FQNNGV. J was trimmed by 5 bases and V by 5 bases; bases with no gene match: 11. This CDR3 spans 16 amino acids. The CDR3 DNA reads as TGTGCCAGCAGCCCCCTGACAGGGGGGCGGGGAGATACGCAGTATTTT. As protein: CASSPLTGGRGDTQYF.